These 19 T cell receptor beta chains share one sample of origin, sequenced in a study of cytomegalovirus exposure and HLA in healthy donors. It was with 60 Vbeta and 13 Jbeta primers that the PCR ran. Assay used: immunoSEQ multiplex PCR; TCRdb lists only in-frame clones, some missing. This table lists 150,000 to 200,000 clones. The sequencing sample was made of PBMCs. The receptors stem from a man aged 30 to 39 in good health and CMV-seronegative.

The J gene is TRBJ2-3, the V gene TRBV5-4; D might be TRBD2 (7 bases). This CDR3 has 16 amino acids. The V and J ends lost 4 bases and 5 bases respectively, with 20 bases between them. Germline lookup yields CDR1 SGHNT and CDR2 YYREEE (reference sequence). This CDR3 reads CASSLWGGAWEDTQYF. CDR3 in DNA: TGTGCCAGCAGCCTCTGGGGGGGGGCCTGGGAAGATACGCAGTATTTT.

CDR3 in amino acids: CASSTTSGGAYEQYF. The DNA of the CDR3 is TGTGCCAGCAGCACGACTAGCGGGGGGGCGTACGAGCAGTACTTC. The chain carries TRBV7-9 and TRBJ2-7; 14 nucleotides match TRBD2. The CDR3 loop spans 15 amino acids. The germline V gene has CDR1 SEHNR and CDR2 FQNEAQ (reference sequence). The trim removed 5 bases at V and 4 bases at J, leaving 4 bases unmatched.

The V gene is TRBV18, the J gene TRBJ2-7; D gene ambiguous. Germline V lookup: CDR1 KGHSH, CDR2 LQKENI. The V and J ends lost 3 bases and 2 bases respectively, with 14 bases between them. The CDR3 loop spans 15 amino acids. DNA for the CDR3: TGTGCCAGCTCACCGGCCTCCGTCAACCCCTACGAGCAGTACTTC. Translated: CASSPASVNPYEQYF. The variable domain in full, completed from reference TRBV18 and TRBJ2-7, reads NAGVMQNPRHLVRRRGQEARLRCSPMKGHSHVYWYRQLPEEGLKFMVYLQKENIIDESGMPKERFSAEFPKEGPSILRIQQVVRGDSAAYFCASSPASVNPYEQYFGPGTRLTVT.

The chain combines TRBV7-2 with TRBJ1-5; 8 bases map to TRBD1. V shed 1 base, J shed 7 bases, and the junction held 6 bases outside the gene matches. The germline V gene encodes CDR1 SGHTA and CDR2 FQGNSA. This CDR3 spans 15 amino acids. The CDR3 bases are TGTGCCAGCAGCTTAGGGGCAGGGGGCCAACAGCCCCAGCATTTT. It yields the protein CASSLGAGGQQPQHF.

Here the CDR3 reads CASSLGSFSGNTIYF. CDR3 DNA: TGTGCCAGCAGTTTAGGGAGCTTCTCTGGAAACACCATATATTTT. The V gene is TRBV28, the J gene TRBJ1-3; D gene unclear. Per the germline V gene, CDR1 is MDHEN and CDR2 is SYDVKM. This CDR3 has 15 amino acids. V shed 2 bases and J shed 0 bases, with 8 bases lying between them. The variable domain in full, with the rest retrieved from reference TRBV28 and TRBJ1-3, is DVKVTQSSRYLVKRTGEKVFLECVQDMDHENMFWYRQDPGLGLRLIYFSYDVKMKEKGDIPEGYSVSREKKERFSLILESASTNQTSMYLCASSLGSFSGNTIYFGEGSWLTVV.

V is TRBV7-9 and J is TRBJ2-3; 10 nucleotides line up with TRBD2. V shed 5 bases and J 0 bases; nucleotides not matched to a gene: 8. This CDR3 region has 17 residues. Germline-derived CDR1 and CDR2 are SEHNR and FQNEAQ (reference sequence). CDR3 sequence reads: CASSLLAGAFSTDTQYF. The CDR3 region has the DNA TGTGCCAGCAGCCTTCTAGCGGGGGCCTTTAGCACAGATACGCAGTATTTT. The whole variable domain, remainder taken from reference TRBV7-9 and TRBJ2-3, is DTGVSQNPRHKITKRGQNVTFRCDPISEHNRLYWYRQTLGQGPEFLTYFQNEAQLEKSRLLSDRFSAERPKGSFSTLEIQRTEQGDSAMYLCASSLLAGAFSTDTQYFGPGTRLTVL.

This chain connects TRBV6-5 to TRBJ1-3; no clear D gene. The CDR3 consists of 16 residues. Trimming took off 0 bases at V and 0 bases at J, with 9 bases between the two ends. Looked up from germline, CDR1 is MNHEY and CDR2 is SVGAGI. DNA for the CDR3: TGTGCCAGCAGTTACTCGGGCAGACACTCTGGAAACACCATATATTTT. Translated, it gives CASSYSGRHSGNTIYF.

The V call is TRBV10-1, the J call TRBJ2-3, with D maybe TRBD2 (5 bases). V was clipped by 0 bases and J by 2 bases, with 9 bases between them. The germline V gene has CDR1 WNHNN and CDR2 SYGVQD (reference sequence). This CDR3 is built from 15 residues. Here the CDR3 DNA reads TGCGCCAGCAGTGAGTCTAGCGCCTTCACAGATACGCAGTATTTT. Its protein product is CASSESSAFTDTQYF.

The genes are TRBV5-5 and TRBJ1-2; maybe TRBD1 (5 bases). V was pared by 0 bases and J by 2 bases, with 11 bases between. This CDR3 spans 15 amino acids. Germline assignment: CDR1 SGHKS and CDR2 YYEKEE (reference sequence). The CDR3 DNA reads as TGTGCCAGCAGCTTGGTACCCCAGGGCAACTATGGCTACACCTTC. This codes for CASSLVPQGNYGYTF.

The DNA of the CDR3 is TGCGCCAGCAGCCAAGAATTGGCGGACAATCAGCCCCAGCATTTT. Protein sequence: CASSQELADNQPQHF. The chain carries TRBV4-3 and TRBJ1-5; D is undetermined. This CDR3 comprises 15 residues. In germline, CDR1 is LGHNA, CDR2 YSLEER. The V end lost 0 bases, the J end lost 3 bases, and 9 bases lay between the germline ends.

The chain employs TRBV10-2 and TRBJ2-7, with TRBD1 matching over 7 bases. This CDR3 has 14 residues. Trimming at V came to 5 bases and at J to 3 bases, leaving 7 bases not matched to a gene. Germline lookup yields CDR1 WSHSY and CDR2 SAAADI. DNA of the CDR3: TGCGCCAGCAGTTACTCGGACAGGAACTACGAGCAGTACTTC. Its translation: CASSYSDRNYEQYF.

The chain joins TRBV6-1 to TRBJ1-3; D unresolved. The V and J ends lost 1 base and 0 bases respectively, with 10 bases between them. Germline V gene data show CDR1 as MNHNS and CDR2 as SASEGT. CDR3 length: 16 amino acids. CDR3 bases: TGTGCCAGCAGTGAAGGAGGCGGAAGCTCTGGAAACACCATATATTTT. This sequence encodes CASSEGGGSSGNTIYF.

The J gene is TRBJ1-2, the V gene TRBV5-5; tentative D call: TRBD1 (5 bases). This CDR3 spans 16 amino acids. Germline CDR1 reads SGHKS; CDR2 reads YYEKEE (reference sequence). The germline V and J ends were trimmed by 0 bases and 1 base, with 13 bases remaining between them. The CDR3 here is CASSLEPAGINYGYTF. CDR3 DNA sequence: TGTGCCAGCAGCTTGGAACCGGCAGGGATTAACTATGGCTACACCTTC.

This chain connects TRBV27 to TRBJ2-7, with D possibly TRBD1 on 6 matching bases. Per germline, CDR1 MNHEY and CDR2 SMNVEV (reference sequence). The CDR3 contains 11 residues. The V end was cut by 5 bases, the J end by 7 bases, with 9 bases between. The CDR3 nucleotides are TGTGCCAGCAGTGCAAGGGGGGAGCAGTACTTC. It specifies CASSARGEQYF.

This chain uses TRBV6-6 with TRBJ2-3; 8 bases align to TRBD1. V lost 5 bases to trimming and J lost 4 bases; unmatched junction nucleotides: 5. This CDR3 is 14 amino acids long. Germline values: CDR1 MNHNY, CDR2 SVGAGI (reference sequence). The DNA of the CDR3 is TGTGCCAGCAGTAGCCAGGGGGCGTCAGATACGCAGTATTTT. It encodes CASSSQGASDTQYF.

CDR3 residues: CASRGGRLETQYF. CDR3 DNA sequence: TGTGCCAGTAGGGGGGGACGGCTGGAGACCCAGTACTTC. This sequence joins TRBV19 and TRBJ2-5; possible D gene TRBD2, 6 bases. Trimming removed 6 bases at V and 5 bases at J, with 13 bases between. Germline loops: CDR1 LNHDA, CDR2 SQIVND (reference sequence). This CDR3 spans 13 amino acids.

The V gene is TRBV10-3, the J gene TRBJ2-7; the match to TRBD1 covers 7 bases. V gave up 3 bases and J gave up 0 bases; unmatched junction bases: 2. This CDR3 spans 14 amino acids. Germline values: CDR1 ENHRY, CDR2 SYGVKD. The CDR3 bases are TGTGCCATCAGTGATAACAGGGGCTCCTACGAGCAGTACTTC. It yields the protein CAISDNRGSYEQYF.

The chain carries TRBV11-2 and TRBJ1-1, with D unresolved. Germline V gives CDR1 SGHAT, CDR2 FQNNGV. The CDR3 extends over 15 amino acids. V shed 1 base and J shed 0 bases, with 9 bases lying between them. The CDR3 nucleotides are TGTGCCAGCAGCTTAGCCGCAGTCATGAACACTGAAGCTTTCTTT. Its translation is CASSLAAVMNTEAFF.

J is TRBJ1-4 and V is TRBV19, with 8 bases identical to TRBD1. V lost 3 bases to trimming and J lost 8 bases; unmatched junction nucleotides: 5. The CDR3 has 14 amino acids. Germline-derived CDR1 and CDR2 are LNHDA and SQIVND (reference sequence). The CDR3 region has the DNA TGTGCCAGTAGTATCAGGACAGGGAACGAAAAACTGTTTTTT. This gives the protein CASSIRTGNEKLFF.